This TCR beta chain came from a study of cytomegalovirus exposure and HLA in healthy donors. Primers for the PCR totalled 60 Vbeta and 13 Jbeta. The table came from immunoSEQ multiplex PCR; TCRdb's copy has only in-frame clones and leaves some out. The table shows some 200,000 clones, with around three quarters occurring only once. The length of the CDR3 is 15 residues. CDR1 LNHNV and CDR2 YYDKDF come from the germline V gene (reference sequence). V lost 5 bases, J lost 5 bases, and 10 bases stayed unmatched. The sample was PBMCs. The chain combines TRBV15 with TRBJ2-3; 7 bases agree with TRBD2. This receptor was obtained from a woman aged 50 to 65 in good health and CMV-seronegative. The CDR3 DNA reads TGTGCCACCAGCCCCGGGGGGATCGGGATAGATACGCAGTATTTT. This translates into CATSPGGIGIDTQYF.